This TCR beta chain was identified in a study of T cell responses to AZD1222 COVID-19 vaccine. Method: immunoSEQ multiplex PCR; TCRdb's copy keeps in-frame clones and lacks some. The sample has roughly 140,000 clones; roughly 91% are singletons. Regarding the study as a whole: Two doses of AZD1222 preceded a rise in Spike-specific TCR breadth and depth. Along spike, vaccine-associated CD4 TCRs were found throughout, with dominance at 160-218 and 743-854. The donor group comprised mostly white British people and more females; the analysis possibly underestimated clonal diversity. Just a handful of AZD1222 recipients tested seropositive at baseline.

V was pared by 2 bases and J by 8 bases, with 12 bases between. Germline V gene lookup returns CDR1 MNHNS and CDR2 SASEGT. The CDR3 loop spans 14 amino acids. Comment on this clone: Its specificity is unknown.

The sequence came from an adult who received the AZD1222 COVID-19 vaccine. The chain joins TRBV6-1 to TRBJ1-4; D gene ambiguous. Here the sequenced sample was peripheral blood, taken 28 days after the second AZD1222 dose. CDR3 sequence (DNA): TGTGCCAGCAGTGAATCGAACCAGCGAGAAAAACTGTTTTTT. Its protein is CASSESNQREKLFF.